Below are 27 T cell receptor beta chains sequenced from a single sample in a study of cytomegalovirus exposure and HLA in healthy donors. The data were produced by immunoSEQ multiplex PCR, yet TCRdb's version contains in-frame clones alone and is incomplete. The table records around 60,000 clones, about 92% of them present only once. Source material: PBMCs. These TCRs come from a man between 18 and 35 years old in good health and CMV-seronegative.

The chain joins TRBV7-2 to TRBJ1-5; no reliable D call. This CDR3 spans 15 amino acids. Germline CDR1 reads SGHTA; CDR2 reads FQGNSA. V was cut by 1 base and J by 0 bases, with 7 bases left in between. The CDR3: CASSLETVSNQPQHF. The CDR3 DNA reads TGTGCCAGCAGCTTAGAAACGGTTAGCAATCAGCCCCAGCATTTT.

The chain couples TRBV4-3 to TRBJ2-7; perhaps TRBD2 as D (5 bases). CDR3 size: 15 residues. Trimming removed 0 bases from V and 3 bases from J, with 12 bases in between. Per germline, CDR1 LGHNA and CDR2 YSLEER. The CDR3 DNA sequence: TGCGCCAGCAGCCAAGAAGGGAGAAACTACTACGAGCAGTACTTC. Residues: CASSQEGRNYYEQYF.

The chain employs TRBV11-3 and TRBJ2-7; 7 bases match TRBD1. This CDR3 region has 17 residues. The junction had 13 bases not matched to a gene; V was cut back by 5 bases and J by 0 bases. Germline loops: CDR1 SGHNT, CDR2 YENEEA. The CDR3 sequence is CASSPHQGGVSSYEQYF. CDR3 DNA: TGTGCCAGCAGCCCCCACCAAGGGGGCGTGAGCTCCTACGAGCAGTACTTC.

The CDR3 coding sequence is TGTGCCAGCACCGGGACAGAGAAGACCCAGTACTTC. It is translated as CASTGTEKTQYF. The gene calls are TRBV2 and TRBJ2-5; 7 bases agree with TRBD1. The V gene end was trimmed by 7 bases and the J gene end by 6 bases; junction bases not matched to a gene: 5. The CDR3 spans 12 residues. Looked up from germline, CDR1 is SNHLY and CDR2 is FYNNEI.

The rearrangement joins TRBV20-1 to TRBJ2-3; unclear D gene. Germline V gene lookup returns CDR1 DFQATT and CDR2 SNEGSKA (reference sequence). Trimming pared 3 bases from V and 3 bases from J, leaving 4 bases between. The CDR3 is 11 amino acids. CDR3 region: CSASSTDTQYF. CDR3 bases: TGCAGTGCTAGTTCGACAGATACGCAGTATTTT.

DNA of the CDR3: TGTGCCAGCAGTCGCGGACTAGCGGGAGGTAATGAGCAGTTCTTC. Amino acid sequence: CASSRGLAGGNEQFF. The genes are TRBV2 and TRBJ2-1; 14 bases fit TRBD2. There are 15 residues in the CDR3. J was trimmed by 7 bases and V by 5 bases; bases with no gene match: 4. The germline gives CDR1 SNHLY, CDR2 FYNNEI. Using reference TRBV2 and TRBJ2-1 for the parts outside the CDR3, the full variable domain is EPEVTQTPSHQVTQMGQEVILRCVPISNHLYFYWYRQILGQKVEFLVSFYNNEISEKSEIFDDQFSVERPDGSNFTLKIRSTKLEDSAMYFCASSRGLAGGNEQFFGPGTRLTVL.

The chain couples TRBV7-2 to TRBJ2-5; unclear D gene. CDR1 and CDR2 (germline): SGHTA, FQGNSA. V lost 3 bases to trimming and J lost 1 base, with 9 bases between them. The CDR3 loop spans 14 amino acids. The CDR3 sequence: CASSFTSFQETQYF. The DNA of the CDR3 is TGTGCCAGCAGCTTTACCAGTTTCCAAGAGACCCAGTACTTC.

The chain employs TRBV10-2 and TRBJ1-2, with D unclear. CDR3 size: 14 residues. V was clipped by 2 bases and J by 3 bases, with 10 bases between them. The germline V gene has CDR1 WSHSY and CDR2 SAAADI. The CDR3 sequence: CASSEGPQYYGYTF. The DNA of the CDR3 is TGCGCCAGCAGTGAGGGGCCCCAGTACTATGGCTACACCTTC.

The J gene is TRBJ2-2, the V gene TRBV7-2, with D tentatively TRBD2 (6 bases). The V end was cut by 2 bases, the J end by 14 bases, with 27 bases between. This CDR3 is 17 amino acids long. Germline lookup yields CDR1 SGHTA and CDR2 FQGNSA. The CDR3 here is CASSLMRERSAAGGLFF. In nucleotides, the CDR3 is TGTGCCAGCAGCTTAATGCGGGAAAGGTCGGCCGCCGGAGGTCTGTTTTTT. The whole variable domain, remainder taken from reference TRBV7-2 and TRBJ2-2, is GAGVSQSPSNKVTEKGKDVELRCDPISGHTALYWYRQSLGQGLEFLIYFQGNSAPDKSGLPSDRFSAERTGGSVSTLTIQRTQQEDSAVYLCASSLMRERSAAGGLFFGEGSRLTVL.

This chain links TRBV29-1 with TRBJ2-7, with 14 nucleotides matching TRBD2. The CDR3 runs to 15 residues. V was pared by 4 bases and J by 2 bases, with 4 bases of the junction left unmatched. Germline lookup yields CDR1 SQVTM and CDR2 ANQGSEA. Written as DNA, the CDR3 is TGCAGCGTTGGAGGGACTAGCGGGGGAGCCTACGAGCAGTACTTC. The encoded protein is CSVGGTSGGAYEQYF.

The rearrangement links TRBV4-1 to TRBJ1-5, with no clear D. The CDR3 contains 16 residues. Germline CDR1 MGHRA, CDR2 YSYEKL. Trimming took 3 bases from V and 1 from J, leaving 13 bases between them. CDR3 protein: CASSHEPGESNQPQHF. The CDR3 nucleotides read TGCGCCAGCAGCCACGAACCCGGAGAAAGCAATCAGCCCCAGCATTTT.

The V and J genes are TRBV4-1 and TRBJ2-1, with a possible D match to TRBD2 (5 bases). The V and J ends lost 0 bases and 15 bases respectively, with 12 bases between them. The CDR3 contains 12 residues. Germline values: CDR1 MGHRA, CDR2 YSYEKL. CDR3 coding DNA: TGCGCCAGCAGCCAAGATCGGCCCGGGATGTTCTTC. Translation gives CASSQDRPGMFF.

This clone was found a few times. J is TRBJ2-7 and V is TRBV18, with D uncertain. The length of the CDR3 is 14 residues. Germline CDR1 is KGHSH and CDR2 is LQKENI. The ends were cut back, 3 bases at V and 0 bases at J, with 9 bases in the middle. CDR3 sequence: CASSPSSSSYEQYF. The DNA for the CDR3 is TGTGCCAGCTCACCCTCTTCTTCCTCCTACGAGCAGTACTTC.

V and J are TRBV7-2 and TRBJ1-2; D is uncertain. V lost 5 bases and J lost 4, with 14 bases in between. In germline, CDR1 is SGHTA, CDR2 FQGNSA. The CDR3 length is 14 residues. The CDR3 reads CASSPLGRLYGYTF. For the CDR3, the DNA is TGTGCCAGCAGCCCACTCGGAAGACTCTATGGCTACACCTTC.

J is TRBJ2-1 and V is TRBV30; D not certain. Per the germline V gene, CDR1 is GTSNPN and CDR2 is SVGIG (reference sequence). This CDR3 spans 14 amino acids. The germline V and J ends were trimmed by 3 bases and 7 bases, with 16 bases remaining between them. The CDR3 DNA sequence: TGTGCCTGGAGAGCTACCGGATGGGCGAATGAGCAGTTCTTC. This translates into CAWRATGWANEQFF.

The chain joins TRBV4-3 to TRBJ1-2, with D possibly TRBD1 on 5 matching bases. The V gene lost 0 bases and the J gene lost 9 bases, with 8 bases spanning the gap. Germline V CDR1 and CDR2: LGHNA, YSLEER. The CDR3 runs 12 residues. The CDR3: CASSQDGHSYTF. The CDR3 region has the DNA TGCGCCAGCAGCCAAGACGGACACAGCTACACCTTC.

V is TRBV19 and J is TRBJ2-7; 10 bases line up with TRBD2. CDR3 length: 15 amino acids. V dropped 5 bases and J dropped 5; count of bases not matched to a gene: 9. Germline CDR1 is LNHDA and CDR2 is SQIVND (reference sequence). The CDR3 loop is CASSPRLAGPNEQYF. As DNA, the CDR3 is TGTGCCAGTAGTCCTAGACTAGCGGGTCCCAACGAGCAGTACTTC.

The count of this clone is one. The chain links TRBV29-1 to TRBJ2-5, with D tentatively TRBD2 (6 bases). Germline CDR1 SQVTM, CDR2 ANQGSEA. The V end lost 6 bases, the J end lost 2 bases, and 13 bases lay between the germline ends. CDR3 length: 13 residues. The CDR3 loop reads CSVRDGTQETQYF. The CDR3 region has the DNA TGCAGCGTCCGAGACGGGACTCAAGAGACCCAGTACTTC. Together with reference TRBV29-1 and TRBJ2-5, the CDR3 gives the full variable domain: SAVISQKPSRDICQRGTSLTIQCQVDSQVTMMFWYRQQPGQSLTLIATANQGSEATYESGFVIDKFPISRPNLTFSTLTVSNMSPEDSSIYLCSVRDGTQETQYFGPGTRLLVL.

This clone was observed a single time. V and J are TRBV4-3 and TRBJ2-1, with 12 bases identical to TRBD1. Trimming at V came to 1 base and at J to 8 bases, leaving 9 bases not matched to a gene. Germline lookup yields CDR1 LGHNA and CDR2 YSLEER. The CDR3 length is 17 residues. The CDR3 loop reads CASSQGGAGTGGDEQFF. In DNA form, the CDR3 reads TGCGCCAGCAGCCAAGGGGGGGCCGGGACAGGGGGCGATGAGCAGTTCTTC.

Comment on this clone: This same CDR3 is encoded by further DNA sequences in the sample. The V call is TRBV19, the J call TRBJ2-1; TRBD1 matches at 7 bases. The CDR3 covers 14 residues. Germline CDR1 is LNHDA and CDR2 is SQIVND (reference sequence). V lost 5 bases, J lost 0 bases, and 1 base stayed unmatched. The CDR3 DNA follows: TGTGCCAGTAGTGCAGGGGGCTCCTACAATGAGCAGTTCTTC. It specifies CASSAGGSYNEQFF. The full variable domain, in which reference TRBV19 and TRBJ2-1 provide the parts outside the CDR3, is DGGITQSPKYLFRKEGQNVTLSCEQNLNHDAMYWYRQDPGQGLRLIYYSQIVNDFQKGDIAEGYSVSREKKESFPLTVTSAQKNPTAFYLCASSAGGSYNEQFFGPGTRLTVL.

The chain links TRBV5-4 to TRBJ2-1; 15 nucleotides match TRBD2. V shed 3 bases and J 13 bases; nucleotides not matched to a gene: 8. The CDR3 has 15 amino acids. Germline loops: CDR1 SGHNT, CDR2 YYREEE (reference sequence). CDR3 bases: TGTGCCAGCAGCTCACCGGGACTAGCGGGAGGCCACCAGTTCTTC. Protein product: CASSSPGLAGGHQFF.

V usage is TRBV6-6 and J usage is TRBJ1-1; no clear D gene. Germline V CDR1 and CDR2: MNHNY, SVGAGI (reference sequence). This CDR3 region has 13 residues. The ends were cut back, 7 bases at V and 3 bases at J, with 12 bases in the middle. The CDR3: CASMLWADTEAFF. CDR3 coding DNA: TGTGCCAGCATGCTTTGGGCTGACACTGAAGCTTTCTTT.

This clone was counted once. V usage is TRBV14 and J usage is TRBJ2-7; the match to TRBD2 covers 10 bases. V lost 1 base to trimming and J lost 1 base; unmatched junction nucleotides: 7. The CDR3 is 17 amino acids. CDR1 is SGHDN, CDR2 FVKESK, per germline. The CDR3 loop reads CASSQASGSGGSYEQYF. The CDR3 nucleotides are TGTGCCAGCAGCCAAGCTAGCGGGAGTGGAGGTTCCTACGAGCAGTACTTC.

V gene TRBV5-4 combines with J gene TRBJ1-2; D ambiguous. The CDR3 sequence is 13 residues long. The V end lost 2 bases, the J end lost 2 bases, and 7 bases lay between the germline ends. CDR1 and CDR2 (germline): SGHNT, YYREEE (reference sequence). CDR3 residues: CASSLGENYGYTF. CDR3 DNA: TGTGCCAGCAGCTTAGGAGAGAACTATGGCTACACCTTC. Using reference TRBV5-4 and TRBJ1-2 for the parts outside the CDR3, the full variable domain is ETGVTQSPTHLIKTRGQQVTLRCSSQSGHNTVSWYQQALGQGPQFIFQYYREEENGRGNFPPRFSGLQFPNYSSELNVNALELDDSALYLCASSLGENYGYTFGSGTRLTVV.

The chain recombines TRBV7-2 with TRBJ2-1, with 7 bases matching TRBD2. The germline CDR1 and CDR2 sequences are SGHTA and FQGNSA. With V trimmed by 8 bases and J by 1 base, 5 bases remained unmatched. The CDR3 covers 14 residues. CDR3 amino acids: CASREDPSYNEQFF. Written as DNA, the CDR3 is TGTGCCAGCCGGGAGGACCCTTCCTACAATGAGCAGTTCTTC.

The chain links TRBV11-2 to TRBJ1-1; weak D call: TRBD1 (5 bases). This CDR3 has 15 residues. CDR1 and CDR2 from the germline V gene are SGHAT and FQNNGV. V was shortened by 3 bases and J by 1 base, with 12 bases between the two germline ends. The CDR3 loop reads CASSFGGVGNTEAFF. The CDR3 DNA follows: TGTGCCAGCAGCTTCGGGGGTGTAGGGAACACTGAAGCTTTCTTT.

The chain combines TRBV25-1 with TRBJ2-1; tentative D call: TRBD2 (5 bases). Per the germline V gene, CDR1 is MGHDK and CDR2 is SYGVNS. The V and J ends lost 1 base and 9 bases respectively, with 13 bases between them. This CDR3 has 14 amino acids. In DNA form, the CDR3 reads TGTGCCAGCAGTGAATGGGGAACTAGTAGTGAGCAGTTCTTC. Residues: CASSEWGTSSEQFF. Filled out from reference TRBV25-1 and TRBJ2-1, the complete variable domain reads EADIYQTPRYLVIGTGKKITLECSQTMGHDKMYWYQQDPGMELHLIHYSYGVNSTEKGDLSSESTVSRIRTEHFPLTLESARPSHTSQYLCASSEWGTSSEQFFGPGTRLTVL.